The clone carrying this T cell receptor beta chain has only one observation. Its antigen is still unknown. The sample has other DNA sequences that encode this CDR3 too. Method: immunoSEQ multiplex PCR; TCRdb's copy keeps in-frame clones and lacks some. Counted here are roughly 70,000 clones, roughly 73% occurring once; the ten biggest clones make up less than 5.5%. This entry belongs to a study of vaccination effects on CD4 cells after COVID-19. Study background: Each person got two doses of an mRNA SARS-CoV-2 vaccine, BNT162b2 or mRNA-1273.

Germline CDR1 KGHDR, CDR2 SFDVKD. This CDR3 region has 15 residues. The V and J ends lost 3 bases and 4 bases, in that order; junction bases with no gene match: 3. Findings and limits, study-wide: Late post-vaccination, clones induced by infection and those induced by vaccine underwent marked clonal contraction.

Viral peptide pool expansion of antigen-specific CD4+ T cells preceded sequencing in the ViraFEST assay. Isolation of CD4+ T cells took place after about ten days of culture. Between March and December 2020, the person had a SARS-CoV-2 infection that PCR confirmed. Every well housed roughly 2.1 million PBMC, which grew in culture alongside around 10 IU/ml IL-2 and 10 ug/ml peptides. This material consisted of CD4+ T cells from PBMCs cultured with HIV peptides, taken before COVID-19 vaccination. Regarding subset: HIV-1 Nef peptide pool negative control/reference culture. This clonotype originated in a human donor who had a prior SARS-CoV-2 infection. The chain employs TRBV24-1 and TRBJ2-5; 11 nucleotides match TRBD1. CDR3 amino acids: CATSDPGQGGETQYF. The DNA of the CDR3 is TGTGCCACCAGTGATCCGGGACAGGGGGGAGAGACCCAGTACTTC.